The 24 T cell receptor beta chains listed next were all sequenced from one sample in a study of Tregs in tolerant kidney transplant recipients. The protocol was immunoSEQ multiplex PCR, while the TCRdb copy is restricted to in-frame clones and leaves out a portion. This sample's table has approximately 49,000 clones. This specimen consisted of CD4+ T cells from blood, obtained before the transplant. The source is a human donor who received a combined kidney and bone marrow transplant.

A remark on this clone: Sequencing ends 3 residues short of the CDR3 end; the germline J gene provides the rest. J is TRBJ2-1 and V is TRBV7-9; TRBD1 matches at 9 bases. With 3 bases clipped from V and 8 bases from J, the junction kept 8 bases outside the gene matches. Germline V gene lookup returns CDR1 SEHNR and CDR2 FQNEAQ (reference sequence). The CDR3 covers 15 residues. CDR3 sequence: CASSFGTGMADEQFF. The CDR3 bases that were read are TGTGCCAGCAGCTTTGGGACAGGGATGGCGGATGAG. The entire variable domain, with the rest obtained from reference TRBV7-9 and TRBJ2-1, is as follows: DTGVSQNPRHKITKRGQNVTFRCDPISEHNRLYWYRQTLGQGPEFLTYFQNEAQLEKSRLLSDRFSAERPKGSFSTLEIQRTEQGDSAMYLCASSFGTGMADEQFFGPGTRLTVL.

The CDR3 sequence: CASSLGPGLNYGYTF. Partial CDR3 DNA: TGTGCCAGCAGCTTGGGGCCAGGGCTTAACTATGGC. The genes are TRBV5-6 and TRBJ1-2; weak D call: TRBD1 (5 bases). The read gets to within 3 residues of the CDR3 end, and the germline J gene fills in the rest. The ends were cut back, 0 bases at V and 1 base at J, with 10 bases in the middle. The germline V gene encodes CDR1 SGHDT and CDR2 YYEEEE. CDR3 length: 15 amino acids.

Comments on this clone: The read halts 3 residues ahead of the CDR3 end, with the missing end drawn from the germline J gene. The rearrangement links TRBV14 to TRBJ2-7; 8 bases match TRBD2. Germline lookup yields CDR1 SGHDN and CDR2 FVKESK. V was pared by 2 bases and J by 3 bases, with 6 bases of the junction left unmatched. This CDR3 is 15 amino acids long. The DNA read from the CDR3 is TGTGCCAGCAGCCAAACCGGGACTAGGATCTACGAG. This encodes CASSQTGTRIYE. The full CDR3 protein reads CASSQTGTRIYEQYF.

As concerns this clone: Read coverage stops 3 residues before the CDR3 terminus; the germline J gene supplies the remainder. The chain combines TRBV6-2 or TRBV6-3 with TRBJ1-5; TRBD1 agrees at 7 bases. The CDR3 totals 15 residues. Germline CDR1 is MNHEY and CDR2 is SVGEGT. After removal of 2 bases from V and 3 bases from J, the junction contained 4 bases not matched to a gene. The chain's CDR3 is CASSYPGQLNQPQHF. The DNA read from the CDR3 is TGTGCCAGCAGTTACCCGGGACAGCTCAATCAGCCC.

The CDR3 loop reads CSVEVAGSYEQYF. The CDR3 bases that were read are TGCAGCGTTGAGGTAGCGGGAAGCTACGAG. The chain links TRBV29-1 to TRBJ2-7; 8 nucleotides line up with TRBD2. Read data end 3 residues before the CDR3 end; the end is taken from the germline J gene. This CDR3 comprises 13 residues. V lost 3 bases, J lost 3 bases, and 4 bases stayed unmatched. Germline V gene sequence: CDR1 SQVTM, CDR2 ANQGSEA.

On this clone itself: Sequencing ends 3 residues short of the CDR3 end; the germline J gene provides the rest. V usage is TRBV7-2 and J usage is TRBJ2-1; TRBD2 might be the D (5 bases). The CDR3 runs 15 residues. Trimming removed 7 bases at V and 7 bases at J, with 20 bases between. In germline, CDR1 is SGHTA, CDR2 FQGNSA. Partial CDR3 DNA: TGTGCCAGCAACCCTACTAGGGCCGTGGAGAATGAG. This encodes CASNPTRAVENE. The entire CDR3 is CASNPTRAVENEQFF.

Comments on this clone: The CDR3 end falls 3 residues outside the read, so it is completed with the germline J gene. The V and J genes are TRBV18 and TRBJ2-7; D unresolved. The ends were cut back, 3 bases at V and 1 base at J, with 10 bases in the middle. The CDR3 is made up of 14 amino acids. Germline lookup yields CDR1 KGHSH and CDR2 LQKENI. The sequenced part of the CDR3 DNA is TGTGCCAGCTCACCTCCCCCAGGTTCCTACGAG. Translation: CASSPPPGSYE. The full CDR3 protein reads CASSPPPGSYEQYF. Supplemented by reference TRBV18 and TRBJ2-7, the full variable domain reads NAGVMQNPRHLVRRRGQEARLRCSPMKGHSHVYWYRQLPEEGLKFMVYLQKENIIDESGMPKERFSAEFPKEGPSILRIQQVVRGDSAAYFCASSPPPGSYEQYFGPGTRLTVT.

Comment on this clone: The read stops 3 residues short of the end of the CDR3; the missing end is completed from the germline J gene. The V and J genes are TRBV19 and TRBJ2-1; the match to TRBD1 covers 10 bases. The germline CDR1 and CDR2 sequences are LNHDA and SQIVND (reference sequence). CDR3 length: 15 amino acids. V gave up 4 bases and J gave up 6 bases; unmatched junction bases: 6. CDR3 residues: CASSSDRGLINEQFF. The CDR3 DNA, read in part, is TGTGCCAGTAGTAGTGACAGGGGGCTAATCAATGAG. The whole variable domain, remainder taken from reference TRBV19 and TRBJ2-1, is DGGITQSPKYLFRKEGQNVTLSCEQNLNHDAMYWYRQDPGQGLRLIYYSQIVNDFQKGDIAEGYSVSREKKESFPLTVTSAQKNPTAFYLCASSSDRGLINEQFFGPGTRLTVL.

In regard to this clone: The CDR3 goes on 3 residues after the read ends, and that part is filled in from the germline J gene. V gene TRBV18 combines with J gene TRBJ1-1, with D tentatively TRBD1 (5 bases). The CDR3 is 14 amino acids. V lost 5 bases to trimming and J lost 0 bases, with 10 bases between them. Germline assignment: CDR1 KGHSH and CDR2 LQKENI. CDR3 DNA (partial): TGTGCCAGCTCAGCCCGACAGATGAACACTGAA. Translated: CASSARQMNTE. The whole CDR3 is CASSARQMNTEAFF.

Details on this clone: The CDR3 is cut off 3 residues early in the read; its end comes from the germline J gene. V gene TRBV5-1 combines with J gene TRBJ1-2; TRBD1 matches at 7 bases. Germline assignment: CDR1 SGHRS and CDR2 YFSETQ. This CDR3 is 16 amino acids long. V gave up 0 bases and J gave up 2 bases; unmatched junction bases: 7. This chain's CDR3 is CASSLEGQALNYGYTF. The part of the CDR3 DNA that was read is TGCGCCAGCAGCTTGGAAGGACAGGCCCTAAACTATGGC.

CDR3 bases read: TGTGCCAGCAGCGTACAGGAAACCGGGGAG. It yields the protein CASSVQETGE. The entire CDR3 protein reads CASSVQETGELFF. The chain is built from TRBV7-3 and TRBJ2-2, with D perhaps TRBD1 (5 bases). The read ends 3 residues before the CDR3 terminus; that terminus is restored from the germline J gene. Trimming pared 5 bases from V and 5 bases from J, leaving 9 bases between. The CDR3 runs 13 residues. The germline CDR1 and CDR2 sequences are SGHTA and FQGTGA.

Concerning this clone itself: The sequence runs out 3 residues before the end of the CDR3; the remainder is reconstructed from the germline J gene. This chain connects TRBV30 to TRBJ2-2; TRBD1 might be the D (9 bases). The CDR3 consists of 15 residues. V dropped 4 bases and J dropped 6 bases, with 18 bases sitting between them. CDR1 is GTSNPN and CDR2 is SVGIG in the germline V gene (reference sequence). The sequenced CDR3 bases are TGTGCCTGGAAGTTTAGCGGGACAGGGCCCGGGGAG. It yields the protein CAWKFSGTGPGE. The whole CDR3 is CAWKFSGTGPGELFF.

Comments on this clone: The read comes to an end 3 residues before the CDR3 does, leaving the germline J gene to fill in the end. This sequence joins TRBV30 and TRBJ2-5, with 7 bases identical to TRBD1. Germline V CDR1 and CDR2: GTSNPN, SVGIG (reference sequence). J gave up 5 bases and V 2 bases, and 11 bases lay outside the gene matches. The CDR3 extends over 15 amino acids. The DNA read from the CDR3 is TGTGCCTGGAGTATCCCGACAGGGTGGAGGGAGACC. This encodes CAWSIPTGWRET. The full CDR3 sequence reads CAWSIPTGWRETQYF.

About this clone: The CDR3 is cut off 3 residues early in the read; its end comes from the germline J gene. This rearrangement joins TRBV2 to TRBJ2-2, with TRBD1 as a possible D gene (6 bases). The V end lost 6 bases, the J end lost 2 bases, and 13 bases lay between the germline ends. Looked up from germline, CDR1 is SNHLY and CDR2 is FYNNEI. The CDR3 length is 15 residues. Incomplete CDR3 DNA: TGTGCCAGCAGATCCGGGACACCTAACACCGGGGAG. Encoded protein: CASRSGTPNTGE. The complete CDR3 protein is CASRSGTPNTGELFF.

To note about this clone: The observed sequence ends 3 residues before the CDR3 terminus, with the missing tail filled in from the germline J gene. The J gene is TRBJ1-1, the V gene TRBV20-1, with 10 bases identical to TRBD1. The germline CDR1 and CDR2 sequences are DFQATT and SNEGSKA (reference sequence). With 0 bases clipped from V and 5 bases from J, the junction kept 9 bases outside the gene matches. The CDR3 covers 16 residues. Incomplete CDR3 DNA: TGCAGTGCTAGAGATTTGGGGACAGGGGTTGGGACTGAA. The encoded protein is CSARDLGTGVGTE. In full, the CDR3 is CSARDLGTGVGTEAFF.

For this clone: The read finishes 3 residues shy of the CDR3 end, and the germline J gene is used to complete it. The genes are TRBV5-1 and TRBJ2-3, with a possible D match to TRBD2 (6 bases). The germline V gene has CDR1 SGHRS and CDR2 YFSETQ. Between the trimmed V and J ends, which lost 5 bases and 2 bases, there was a span of 18 bases. This CDR3 has 16 residues. The covered CDR3 bases are TGCGCCAGCAGACCTCCCGGGGGAACCTTCACAGATACG. This gives the protein CASRPPGGTFTDT. The full-length CDR3 reads as CASRPPGGTFTDTQYF. Supplemented by reference TRBV5-1 and TRBJ2-3, the full variable domain reads KAGVTQTPRYLIKTRGQQVTLSCSPISGHRSVSWYQQTPGQGLQFLFEYFSETQRNKGNFPGRFSGRQFSNSRSEMNVSTLELGDSALYLCASRPPGGTFTDTQYFGPGTRLTVL.

With respect to this clone: The read finishes 3 residues shy of the CDR3 end, and the germline J gene is used to complete it. The J gene is TRBJ2-1, the V gene TRBV2, with TRBD2 matching over 7 bases. Germline CDR1 and CDR2: SNHLY and FYNNEI. V dropped 8 bases and J dropped 7; count of bases not matched to a gene: 11. CDR3 size: 14 residues. CDR3 DNA, as far as it was read: TGTGCCAGCGAAGCGGGATTTCTGGGTAATGAG. Translating gives CASEAGFLGNE. The full CDR3 protein is CASEAGFLGNEQFF.

On this clone: The missing CDR3 end, 3 residues past where the read stops, is filled in from the germline J gene. The rearrangement links TRBV10-3 to TRBJ2-7; 8 bases map to TRBD2. The germline V gene has CDR1 ENHRY and CDR2 SYGVKD. Trimming removed 5 bases from V and 6 bases from J; junction bases left unmatched: 9. The CDR3 consists of 14 residues. The CDR3 DNA, read in part, is TGTGCCATCAGTTCGCGGGAGGACTACCCCGAG. This sequence encodes CAISSREDYPE. The full CDR3 is CAISSREDYPEQYF.

Of note for this clone: The CDR3 is cut off 3 residues early in the read; its end comes from the germline J gene. The V and J genes are TRBV29-1 and TRBJ1-1, with TRBD1 matching over 7 bases. The CDR3 covers 12 residues. Trimming at V came to 6 bases and at J to 2 bases, leaving 3 bases not matched to a gene. Germline lookup yields CDR1 SQVTM and CDR2 ANQGSEA. The sequenced CDR3 bases are TGCAGCGTACAGGGGCAAAACACTGAA. Amino acid sequence: CSVQGQNTE. The whole CDR3 sequence reads CSVQGQNTEAFF.

As concerns this clone: The read ends 3 residues shy of where the CDR3 ends; the end is completed using the germline J gene. The chain couples TRBV7-3 to TRBJ1-1, with unresolved D. Germline assignment: CDR1 SGHTA and CDR2 FQGTGA. Trimming took 0 bases from V and 1 from J, leaving 6 bases between them. The CDR3 runs 14 residues. CDR3 protein: CASSLTAWNTEAFF. The sequenced part of the CDR3 DNA is TGTGCCAGCAGCTTAACGGCCTGGAACACTGAA. The whole variable domain, remainder taken from reference TRBV7-3 and TRBJ1-1, is GAGVSQTPSNKVTEKGKYVELRCDPISGHTALYWYRQSLGQGPEFLIYFQGTGAADDSGLPNDRFFAVRPEGSVSTLKIQRTERGDSAVYLCASSLTAWNTEAFFGQGTRLTVV.

Turning to this clone: The missing CDR3 end, 3 residues past where the read stops, is filled in from the germline J gene. The V call is TRBV19, the J call TRBJ1-5; 8 nucleotides align to TRBD1. Trimming cost V 9 bases and J 4 bases; bases outside gene matches: 5. Germline loops: CDR1 LNHDA, CDR2 SQIVND (reference sequence). CDR3 length equals 13 residues. The DNA read from the CDR3 is TGTGCCAGCCGACAGGGGCAGAATCAGCCC. Its protein is CASRQGQNQP. The full CDR3 protein is CASRQGQNQPQHF.

Incomplete CDR3 DNA: TGTGCCAGCAGCTTAACTGGGACAGCGGACAATGGC. Translating it yields CASSLTGTADNG. The full CDR3 protein is CASSLTGTADNGYTF. This chain connects TRBV7-2 to TRBJ1-2, with 7 bases lining up with TRBD1. The CDR3 is cut off 3 residues early in the read; its end comes from the germline J gene. V was pared by 2 bases and J by 6 bases, with 9 bases of the junction left unmatched. This CDR3 is 15 amino acids long. Germline values: CDR1 SGHTA, CDR2 FQGNSA.

With respect to this clone: With the read ending 3 residues before the CDR3 end, the germline J gene is used to fill in that end. The chain carries TRBV6-1 and TRBJ2-3, with TRBD2 matching 8 bases. V gave up 2 bases and J gave up 1 base; unmatched junction bases: 5. The germline CDR1 and CDR2 sequences are MNHNS and SASEGT. The CDR3 loop spans 16 amino acids. This CDR3 is CASSETAGARTDTQYF. The CDR3 bases that were read are TGTGCCAGCAGTGAAACAGCGGGGGCACGCACAGATACG.

A word on this clone: The observed sequence ends 3 residues before the CDR3 terminus, with the missing tail filled in from the germline J gene. V gene TRBV18 combines with J gene TRBJ1-1, with TRBD1 matching 10 bases. The CDR3 consists of 16 residues. Per germline, CDR1 KGHSH and CDR2 LQKENI. J gave up 5 bases and V 6 bases, and 12 bases lay outside the gene matches. CDR3 bases read: TGTGCCAGCTCGCAGGATGGGGGACAGGGGAGTACTGAA. It specifies CASSQDGGQGSTE. From start to end, the CDR3 is CASSQDGGQGSTEAFF.